This T cell receptor (beta chain) was profiled in a study of T cell repertoires in cytomegalovirus infection. In the study overall: Both a matching HLA type and CMV infection were indicated by public TCR beta signatures.

About this clonotype: Antigen specificity is unknown.

From germline, CDR1 is LNHDA and CDR2 SQIVND (reference sequence). The CDR3 consists of 12 residues. V gave up 8 bases and J gave up 9 bases, with 14 bases separating them. Whole-study results and caveats: Ex vivo responses were dominated by HLA-C-restricted CMV-specific TCR beta clonotypes. The study identified carriers of CMV plus the relevant HLA from cumulative public TCR beta family frequency.

One entry per CDR3 protein, called by TCRdb with MiXCR from the reads. This table has about 260,000 distinct CDR3 sequences, around 15% appearing once. The receptor's source is a human donor in good health (CMV status not recorded). Some clones in this sample may be carry-over from other donors' samples. The chain combines TRBV19 with TRBJ2-4, with D perhaps matching TRBD1 (6 bases). What was sequenced was PBMCs. CDR3 in amino acids: CASGDILGIQYF. The CDR3 DNA is TGTGCCAGTGGGGACATCCTTGGCATTCAGTACTTC.